This T cell receptor beta chain was observed in a study of T-cell reconstitution after alpha-beta-depleted transplantation in children. Overall study results and limits: Certain patients had high TCRbeta diversity at day 60, and it came from recipient T cells and thymic progenitors that survived. In patients about two months after transplant, alpha-beta T cells reportedly arose from several hundred expanded graft clones.

Unique molecular identifiers were used to barcode this TCRbeta library. MiXCR, applied by TCRdb to the PCR reads, yields one record per CDR3 protein. The sample comprises approximately 150,000 distinct CDR3 sequences, 7.5% to 9% of which are singletons, and less than 20% rests with the top ten. Regarding this clonotype: Antigen unknown. At one of its ends the junction is not consistent with the germline gene, which may arise from a read error.

This CDR3 contains 12 residues. Germline CDR1 reads DFQATT; CDR2 reads SNEGSKA (reference sequence). The specimen was PBMCs, mostly from graft donor cells, collected 180 days after TCRalphabeta/CD19-depleted stem cell transplant. This clonotype originated in a female patient aged 2 to 10 who had a stem cell transplant for congenital amegakaryocytic thrombocytopenia, so the T cells may come from the graft donor. The V and J genes are TRBV20-1 and TRBJ2-5; weak D call: TRBD1 (6 bases). The CDR3, as DNA: TGCAGTGCTCCTAGGGGGAGAGAGACCCATTACTTC. Its translation is CSAPRGRETHYF.